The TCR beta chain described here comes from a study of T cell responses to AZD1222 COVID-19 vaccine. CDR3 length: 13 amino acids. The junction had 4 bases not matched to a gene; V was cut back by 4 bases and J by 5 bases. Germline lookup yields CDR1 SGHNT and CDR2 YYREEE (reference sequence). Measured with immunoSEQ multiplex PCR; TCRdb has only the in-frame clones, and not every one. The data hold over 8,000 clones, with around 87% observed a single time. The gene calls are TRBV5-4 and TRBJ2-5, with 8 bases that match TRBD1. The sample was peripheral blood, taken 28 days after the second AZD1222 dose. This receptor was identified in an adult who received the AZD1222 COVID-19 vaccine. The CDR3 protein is CASSLDRVETQYF. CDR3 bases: TGTGCCAGCAGCCTGGACAGGGTTGAGACCCAGTACTTC.